The sequence of this T cell receptor beta chain was determined in a study of blood T cell repertoires in COVID-19. Study at large: Sites in the United States, Italy and Spain provided acute and convalescent COVID-19 samples. PBMCs, B-cell-depleted T cells, or T cells were the source of the cDNA or gDNA that made up the material.

CDR1 is KGHSH and CDR2 is LQKENI in the germline V gene. After removal of 6 bases from V and 5 bases from J, the junction contained 11 bases not matched to a gene. The CDR3 runs 15 residues. Repertoires were generated with immunoSEQ multiplex PCR, while TCRdb's copy carries only in-frame clones and drops some. The top ten hold over 15% of the sample, which has about 160,000 clones, under 95% seen once. The sequence derives from a man in his 60s with active or convalescent COVID-19. Sample: peripheral blood. The gene calls are TRBV18 and TRBJ2-3, with TRBD2 matching over 7 bases. The CDR3 DNA follows: TGTGCCAGCTCCCCCTCTGGGGGGGTAGTAGATACGCAGTATTTT. Translating it yields CASSPSGGVVDTQYF.